The present entry profiles one T cell receptor (beta chain) with its context. Its antigen is unidentified. The missing CDR3 end, 3 residues past where the read stops, is filled in from the germline J gene. For at least one year, all CVID subjects received replacement immunoglobulin. No CVID subject was ill or on immunomodulatory drugs when sampled. The method was immunoSEQ multiplex PCR; TCRdb's version includes in-frame clones alone and lacks a portion of them. The profile covers 30,000 to 40,000 clones, none occurring a single time. There are 16 residues in the CDR3. From germline, CDR1 is SGHRS and CDR2 YFSETQ. V lost 0 bases to trimming and J lost 7 bases, with 19 bases between them. These data come from a study of T cell clonality in common variable immunodeficiency. Regarding the study as a whole: In common variable immunodeficiency, TCR beta chains reportedly carried fewer deletions and N-nucleotide insertions. Patient heterogeneity in the CVID cohort limited correlations between repertoire features and clinical complications.

Sequencing was done on a sample of peripheral blood mononuclear cells. This sequence was found in a human donor with common variable immunodeficiency. J is TRBJ1-2 and V is TRBV5-1, with D unclear. The chain's CDR3 is CASSLEPGITGVGYTF. The sequenced CDR3 bases are TGCGCCAGCAGCTTGGAACCCGGGATTACCGGGGTTGGC.